Below are 30 T cell receptor beta chains sequenced from a single sample in a study of identical twins. In TCRdb, the 5' RACE reads were re-called with MiXCR into one record per CDR3 protein. Among about 240,000 distinct CDR3 sequences listed, over 9.5% were seen once. These data were likewise used in another study, on yellow fever vaccine responses in identical twins.

The sequenced material came from memory (CD45RO+) T cells sorted from blood. Receptor source: a woman between 18 and 29 years old in good health.

In its sample, this clonotype is medium-sized (0.01 to 0.1%). The rearrangement uses TRBV11-2 and TRBJ2-1, with D possibly TRBD2 on 6 matching bases. CDR3 size: 14 residues. Trimming removed 5 bases from V and 6 bases from J, with 14 bases in between. From germline, CDR1 is SGHAT and CDR2 FQNNGV. The CDR3, as DNA: TGTGCCAGCAGCGCCCTAGTGGGACTCAATGAGCAGTTCTTC. Protein product: CASSALVGLNEQFF.

This clonotype was detected many times. The V and J genes are TRBV29-1 and TRBJ2-5; TRBD2 might be the D (5 bases). V was clipped by 5 bases and J by 5 bases, with 12 bases between them. The CDR3 loop spans 12 amino acids. Germline-derived CDR1 and CDR2 are SQVTM and ANQGSEA. CDR3 DNA: TGCAGCGTTCCTGGGAGCTGGGAGACCCAGTACTTC. Encoded protein: CSVPGSWETQYF.

This clonotype was seen a few times. The chain uses TRBV12-3 or TRBV12-4 and TRBJ2-1; weak D call: TRBD1 (6 bases). The CDR3 length is 15 residues. The V gene lost 0 bases and the J gene lost 4 bases, with 10 bases spanning the gap. Written as DNA, the CDR3 is TGTGCCAGCAGTTTAGCCCAGGGGTGGTACAATGAGCAGTTCTTC. Protein: CASSLAQGWYNEQFF.

This clonotype was counted only a few times. The rearrangement links TRBV10-3 to TRBJ2-3; 10 nucleotides align to TRBD2. Looked up from germline, CDR1 is ENHRY and CDR2 is SYGVKD. This CDR3 has 15 residues. The V and J ends lost 2 bases and 1 base, in that order; junction bases with no gene match: 0. CDR3 DNA: TGTGCCATCAGTGAGGGACTAGCGGGCACAGATACGCAGTATTTT. It is translated as CAISEGLAGTDTQYF.

In its sample, this clonotype was seen many times. The rearrangement joins TRBV10-2 to TRBJ2-2, with TRBD2 identical over 10 bases. The length of the CDR3 is 15 residues. Germline-derived CDR1 and CDR2 are WSHSY and SAAADI. The V segment lost 6 bases and the J segment 3 bases; nucleotides outside the gene matches: 4. Here the CDR3 DNA reads TGCGCCAGCAGGGCTAGCGGGAGAGACACCGGGGAGCTGTTTTTT. Amino acids: CASRASGRDTGELFF.

This clonotype was seen more than once but under ten times. Since a much larger clone is just one base distant, this may be a read error. The chain is built from TRBV11-1 and TRBJ2-5; D ambiguous. V lost 5 bases and J 3 bases, leaving 4 bases between the germline ends. Germline V gene lookup returns CDR1 SGHAT and CDR2 FQDESV (reference sequence). This CDR3 contains 11 residues. CDR3 sequence: CASSTEETQYF. In nucleotides, the CDR3 is TGTGCCAGCAGCACCGAAGAGACCCAGTACTTC.

The chain is built from TRBV7-3 and TRBJ2-5; 7 positions agree with TRBD1. Looked up from germline, CDR1 is SGHTA and CDR2 is FQGTGA. V lost 5 bases to trimming and J lost 1 base; unmatched junction nucleotides: 4. The CDR3 covers 14 residues. The chain's CDR3 is CASSEQGIQETQYF. The CDR3, as DNA: TGTGCCAGCAGCGAACAGGGGATCCAAGAGACCCAGTACTTC.

In this sample, this clonotype turned up many times. The chain joins TRBV3-1 to TRBJ2-7; D gene uncertain. This CDR3 region has 12 residues. CDR1 is LGHDT and CDR2 is YNNKEL in the germline V gene (reference sequence). Trimming pared 3 bases from V and 2 bases from J, leaving 5 bases between. As DNA, the CDR3 is TGTGCCAGCAGCCAGGTGACCTACGAGCAGTACTTC. Translating gives CASSQVTYEQYF.

This clonotype was seen repeatedly, ten times or more. The V and J genes are TRBV12-3 or TRBV12-4 and TRBJ2-5, with 13 bases fitting TRBD2. CDR3 length equals 15 residues. V shed 6 bases and J 5 bases; nucleotides not matched to a gene: 6. CDR3 protein: CASSPGLAGRETQYF. CDR3 in DNA: TGTGCCAGCAGCCCGGGACTAGCGGGGCGGGAGACCCAGTACTTC.

This clonotype occurred a few times. This chain links TRBV7-2 with TRBJ2-3, with D possibly TRBD2 on 5 matching bases. V gave up 5 bases and J gave up 4 bases, with 22 bases separating them. The CDR3 totals 17 residues. Per the germline V gene, CDR1 is SGHTA and CDR2 is FQGNSA. The CDR3 DNA reads as TGTGCCAGCAGCCTCCGGGCCCGAACTAGGAACCCAGATACGCAGTATTTT. Translation gives CASSLRARTRNPDTQYF.

The chain uses TRBV19 and TRBJ2-3; 7 bases agree with TRBD1. The CDR3 length is 14 residues. Per the germline V gene, CDR1 is LNHDA and CDR2 is SQIVND (reference sequence). With 8 bases clipped from V and 12 bases from J, the junction kept 17 bases outside the gene matches. The CDR3 loop is CASRPQGDHRYQYF. The CDR3 DNA is TGTGCCAGTCGACCCCAGGGGGATCACAGATATCAGTATTTT.

The chain has TRBV5-5 and TRBJ2-1; D not resolved. V was cut by 1 base and J by 9 bases, with 8 bases left in between. This CDR3 spans 12 amino acids. CDR1 and CDR2 from the germline V gene are SGHKS and YYEKEE (reference sequence). The CDR3 spells CASSLWGTEQFF. The CDR3 DNA follows: TGTGCCAGCAGCTTGTGGGGTACTGAGCAGTTCTTC.

This clonotype has more than one count but fewer than ten. This sequence joins TRBV6-2 or TRBV6-3 and TRBJ2-3; maybe TRBD1 (5 bases). V was trimmed by 1 base and J by 0 bases, leaving 8 bases between them. This CDR3 region has 15 residues. Germline V gene data show CDR1 as MNHEY and CDR2 as SVGEGT. The CDR3 loop reads CASSYLGQSTDTQYF. The CDR3 DNA sequence: TGTGCCAGCAGTTACTTGGGGCAGAGCACAGATACGCAGTATTTT.

The table lists this clonotype with many counts. The gene calls are TRBV5-1 and TRBJ2-2; D remains unclear. The ends were cut back, 0 bases at V and 6 bases at J, with 6 bases in the middle. Germline values: CDR1 SGHRS, CDR2 YFSETQ. The CDR3 is 13 residues long. The CDR3 is CASSLGPPGELFF. CDR3 nucleotide sequence: TGCGCCAGCAGCTTGGGACCCCCCGGGGAGCTGTTTTTT.

This clonotype was observed a few times. The chain has TRBV20-1 and TRBJ2-5, with 9 bases matching TRBD1. V dropped 2 bases and J dropped 2; count of bases not matched to a gene: 12. The CDR3 is made up of 17 amino acids. Germline CDR1 and CDR2: DFQATT and SNEGSKA (reference sequence). The CDR3 spells CSARLLTGGYQQETQYF. As DNA, the CDR3 is TGCAGTGCTAGACTGCTGACAGGGGGTTATCAACAAGAGACCCAGTACTTC.

This clonotype appeared many times. The chain links TRBV10-3 to TRBJ2-7, with D possibly TRBD2 on 6 matching bases. The V and J ends lost 2 bases and 0 bases respectively, with 11 bases between them. There are 15 residues in the CDR3. The germline CDR1 and CDR2 sequences are ENHRY and SYGVKD. The CDR3 nucleotides read TGTGCCATCAGTGAGGCTAGCGTTAGCTCCTACGAGCAGTACTTC. Protein product: CAISEASVSSYEQYF.

V and J are TRBV2 and TRBJ2-1, with D possibly TRBD1 on 5 matching bases. Per germline, CDR1 SNHLY and CDR2 FYNNEI. V dropped 6 bases and J dropped 11 bases, with 8 bases sitting between them. The CDR3 is made up of 10 amino acids. CDR3 coding DNA: TGTGCCAGCAGCAGGGCTCAGCAGTTCTTC. It yields the protein CASSRAQQFF. Full variable domain (remainder filled in from reference TRBV2 and TRBJ2-1): EPEVTQTPSHQVTQMGQEVILRCVPISNHLYFYWYRQILGQKVEFLVSFYNNEISEKSEIFDDQFSVERPDGSNFTLKIRSTKLEDSAMYFCASSRAQQFFGPGTRLTVL.

This clonotype was found a few times. DNA for the CDR3: TGTGCCAGCAGCACAAACAATTACGAGCAGTACTTC. Its protein product is CASSTNNYEQYF. The rearrangement uses TRBV12-3 or TRBV12-4 and TRBJ2-7, with D unclear. This CDR3 comprises 12 residues. Trimming pared 6 bases from V and 4 bases from J, leaving 10 bases between.

The rearrangement joins TRBV6-5 to TRBJ2-5; D is uncertain. CDR3 length: 12 residues. Germline V gives CDR1 MNHEY, CDR2 SVGAGI. The CDR3 is CATGQDQETQYF. The CDR3 DNA is TGTGCTACGGGCCAGGACCAAGAGACCCAGTACTTC.

This clonotype was picked up a small number of times. The chain has TRBV5-1 and TRBJ2-3; 8 nucleotides line up with TRBD1. CDR1 is SGHRS and CDR2 is YFSETQ in the germline V gene. V shed 4 bases and J 7 bases; nucleotides not matched to a gene: 8. The CDR3 runs 14 residues. CDR3 loop: CASSDPTGGNTQYF. The CDR3 DNA is TGCGCCAGCAGCGACCCAACAGGGGGGAATACGCAGTATTTT.

This clonotype has more than one count but fewer than ten. This chain uses TRBV5-1 with TRBJ2-7, with D unresolved. Germline CDR1 SGHRS, CDR2 YFSETQ. CDR3 length: 12 amino acids. Trimming shortened V by 2 bases and J by 7 bases, and 10 bases separated the two germline ends. The CDR3 reads CASSFRGEEQYF. CDR3 nucleotides: TGCGCCAGCAGCTTTCGCGGAGAGGAGCAGTACTTC.

The rearrangement joins TRBV10-3 to TRBJ2-2; 8 bases are shared with TRBD1. V shed 5 bases and J 4 bases; nucleotides not matched to a gene: 3. Per the germline V gene, CDR1 is ENHRY and CDR2 is SYGVKD. The CDR3 contains 14 residues. As DNA, the CDR3 is TGTGCCATCAGTAAAGGACAGGGCACCGGGGAGCTGTTTTTT. Its translation is CAISKGQGTGELFF.

This rearrangement joins TRBV28 to TRBJ2-5, with D tentatively TRBD2 (6 bases). CDR1 is MDHEN and CDR2 is SYDVKM in the germline V gene. Trimming left V 5 bases short and J 7 bases short, with 17 bases between. This CDR3 has 14 residues. This CDR3 reads CASSPGTVGGTQYF. The CDR3 region has the DNA TGTGCCAGCAGTCCCGGGACCGTCGGGGGGACCCAGTACTTC.

This clonotype appeared many times. V and J are TRBV20-1 and TRBJ2-1; D is unclear. The germline V gene encodes CDR1 DFQATT and CDR2 SNEGSKA (reference sequence). CDR3 length: 14 amino acids. Trimming stripped 3 bases from V and 0 bases from J, with 9 bases between. CDR3 nucleotides: TGCAGTGCTAGTACGCAGCTCTCCTACAATGAGCAGTTCTTC. Translating it yields CSASTQLSYNEQFF.

This clonotype has only a few counts. The rearrangement links TRBV15 to TRBJ2-3; D is unclear. Germline V CDR1 and CDR2: LNHNV, YYDKDF (reference sequence). Between the trimmed V and J ends, which lost 0 bases and 8 bases, there was a span of 9 bases. The CDR3 covers 13 residues. The DNA of the CDR3 is TGTGCCACCAGCAGAGATAGGCAGACTACGCAGTATTTT. It yields the protein CATSRDRQTTQYF.

This clonotype was seen a handful of times. The V gene is TRBV12-3 or TRBV12-4, the J gene TRBJ1-5, with TRBD1 identical over 7 bases. Unmatched junction bases numbered 6, after V lost 3 bases and J lost 4 bases. The CDR3 is 15 amino acids. This CDR3 reads CASSFVTGRNQPQHF. CDR3 nucleotides: TGTGCCAGCAGTTTCGTGACAGGGAGGAATCAGCCCCAGCATTTT.

The CDR3 sequence is CSVRTGHPTGQTGANVLTF. CDR3 nucleotide sequence: TGCAGCGTTCGGACAGGTCACCCTACGGGGCAGACTGGGGCCAACGTCCTGACTTTC. The chain is built from TRBV29-1 and TRBJ2-6, with 7 bases identical to TRBD1. Germline V gives CDR1 SQVTM, CDR2 ANQGSEA. The CDR3 extends over 19 amino acids. Losses at the gene ends were 5 bases for V and 2 bases for J; bases not matched to a gene: 18.

This clonotype was recorded a few times. The rearrangement joins TRBV3-1 to TRBJ2-3; D unresolved. The CDR3 runs to 14 residues. Trimming removed 1 base at V and 2 bases at J, with 7 bases between. Germline CDR1 is LGHDT and CDR2 is YNNKEL (reference sequence). CDR3 region: CASSQVGPTDTQYF. CDR3 DNA: TGTGCCAGCAGCCAAGTGGGCCCCACAGATACGCAGTATTTT.

The chain uses TRBV7-3 and TRBJ2-5, with D possibly TRBD1 on 6 matching bases. CDR3 length: 14 residues. Germline CDR1 and CDR2: SGHTA and FQGTGA. With 4 bases removed from V and 2 bases from J, the gap between germline ends came to 11 bases. The chain's CDR3 is CASSSDSGQETQYF. The CDR3 DNA reads TGTGCCAGCAGCTCGGACAGTGGACAAGAGACCCAGTACTTC.

This clonotype was detected only a few times. The chain joins TRBV2 to TRBJ1-6; D may be TRBD1 (6 bases). V was trimmed by 1 base and J by 8 bases, leaving 12 bases between them. Germline values: CDR1 SNHLY, CDR2 FYNNEI. The CDR3 is made up of 15 amino acids. CDR3 sequence (DNA): TGTGCCAGCAGTGAAGAACAGGGAATTGATTCACCCCTCCACTTT. This sequence encodes CASSEEQGIDSPLHF.